The clone carrying this T cell receptor (beta chain) has a single count. Each CDR3 protein gets one entry after TCRdb re-called the 5' RACE reads with MiXCR. The sample comprises 600,000 to 850,000 distinct CDR3 sequences, over 15% of which are singletons, and about 12% rests with the top ten. These data originate in a study of identical twins. These sequences were also reported in another study, on T cells expressing NK-cell markers. In that study: Researchers got TCR beta repertoires out of sorted CD3+CD56+NKG2C+, CD3+CD56+NKG2C- and CD3+CD56-NKG2C+ T cells. 1.0-7.0% of CD8+ T cells in about six donors belonged to dominant NKG2C+ clonotypes. The leading position in the CD3+CD56-NKG2C+ fraction of several donors also went to these clonotypes.

This receptor was obtained from a woman younger than 35 in good health. Input material: PBMCs.

The CDR3 region is CASSPPQYTDTQYF. The CDR3 nucleotides read TGTGCCAGCTCACCACCACAGTACACAGATACGCAGTATTTT. The V gene is TRBV18, the J gene TRBJ2-3, with D uncertain. CDR3 length equals 14 residues. Germline CDR1 reads KGHSH; CDR2 reads LQKENI. V lost 0 bases and J 2 bases, leaving 6 bases between the germline ends.